The sequence of this T cell receptor (beta chain) was determined in a study of PD-1 blockade in classical Hodgkin lymphoma. Assay used: immunoSEQ multiplex PCR; TCRdb lists only in-frame clones, some missing. The table has some 22,000 clones, 70% to 85% seen once; the top ten hold roughly 21%. Noted time point: cycle 4 day 1 (C4D1), after more than 5 weeks of nivolumab. Brentuximab vedotin exposure varied among the patients, all of whom had relapsed after autologous stem cell transplantation. This TCR came from a human donor with classical Hodgkin lymphoma. This sample comprised peripheral blood mononuclear cells (PBMCs), obtained before the fourth cycle of nivolumab.

The CDR3 here is CASSLDRGTYGYTF. The CDR3 DNA is TGCGCCAGCAGCTTAGACAGGGGAACCTATGGCTACACCTTC. J is TRBJ1-2 and V is TRBV5-1, with TRBD1 matching over 8 bases. The CDR3 has 14 residues. J lost 4 bases, V lost 2 bases, and 4 bases had no gene match. Germline CDR1 is SGHRS and CDR2 is YFSETQ. The complete variable domain, with remaining parts taken from reference TRBV5-1 and TRBJ1-2, reads KAGVTQTPRYLIKTRGQQVTLSCSPISGHRSVSWYQQTPGQGLQFLFEYFSETQRNKGNFPGRFSGRQFSNSRSEMNVSTLELGDSALYLCASSLDRGTYGYTFGSGTRLTVV.